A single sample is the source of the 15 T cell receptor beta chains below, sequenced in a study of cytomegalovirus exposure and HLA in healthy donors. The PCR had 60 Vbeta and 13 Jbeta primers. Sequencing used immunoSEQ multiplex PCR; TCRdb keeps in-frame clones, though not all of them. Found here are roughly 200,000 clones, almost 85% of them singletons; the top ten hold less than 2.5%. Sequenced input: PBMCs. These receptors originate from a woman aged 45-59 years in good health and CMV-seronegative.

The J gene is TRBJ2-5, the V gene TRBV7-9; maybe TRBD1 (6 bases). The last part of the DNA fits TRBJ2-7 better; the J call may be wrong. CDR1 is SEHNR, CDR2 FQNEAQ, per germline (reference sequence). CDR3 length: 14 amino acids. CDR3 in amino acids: CASSQDSFSYEQYF. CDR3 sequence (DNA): TGTGCCAGCAGCCAGGACAGCTTCTCCTACGAGCAGTACTTC.

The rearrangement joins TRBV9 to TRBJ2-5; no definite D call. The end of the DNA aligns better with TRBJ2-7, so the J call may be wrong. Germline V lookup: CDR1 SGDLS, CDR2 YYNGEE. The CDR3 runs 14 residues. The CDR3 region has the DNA TGTGCCAGCAGCGTGACGGTGCAGGCCTACGAGCAGTACTTC. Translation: CASSVTVQAYEQYF.

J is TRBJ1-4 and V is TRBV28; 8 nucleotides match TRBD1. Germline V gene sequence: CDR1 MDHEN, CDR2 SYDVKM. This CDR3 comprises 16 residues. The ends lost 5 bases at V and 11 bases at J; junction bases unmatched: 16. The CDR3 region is CASSLGTGVQSGKLFF. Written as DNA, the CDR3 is TGTGCCAGCAGTCTTGGGACAGGTGTTCAATCAGGGAAACTGTTTTTT.

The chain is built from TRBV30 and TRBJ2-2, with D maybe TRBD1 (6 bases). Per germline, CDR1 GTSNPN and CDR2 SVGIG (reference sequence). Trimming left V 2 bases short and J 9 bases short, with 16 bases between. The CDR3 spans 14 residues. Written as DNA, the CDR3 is TGTGCCTGGAGTCTGAACAGGGCGATTAGGGAGCTGTTTTTT. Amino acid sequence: CAWSLNRAIRELFF.

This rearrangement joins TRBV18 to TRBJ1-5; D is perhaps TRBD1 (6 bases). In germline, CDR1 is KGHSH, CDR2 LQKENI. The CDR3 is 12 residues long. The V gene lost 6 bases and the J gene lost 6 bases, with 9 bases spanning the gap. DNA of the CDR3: TGTGCCAGCTCCCTCAGGGGTCAGCCCCAGCATTTT. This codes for CASSLRGQPQHF.

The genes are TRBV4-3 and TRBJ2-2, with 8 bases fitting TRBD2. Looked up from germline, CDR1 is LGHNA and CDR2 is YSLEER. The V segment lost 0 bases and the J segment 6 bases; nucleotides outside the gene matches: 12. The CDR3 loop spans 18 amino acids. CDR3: CASSQDPVGTSRAGELFF. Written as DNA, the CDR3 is TGCGCCAGCAGCCAAGACCCGGTTGGGACTAGTAGAGCCGGGGAGCTGTTTTTT.

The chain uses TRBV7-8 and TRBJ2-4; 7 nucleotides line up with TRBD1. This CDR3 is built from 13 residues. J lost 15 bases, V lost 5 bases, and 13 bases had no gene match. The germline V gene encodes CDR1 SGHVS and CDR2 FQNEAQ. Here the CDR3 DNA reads TGTGCCAGCAGCCCGACAGGGAACGGGATAAGGTACTTC. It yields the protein CASSPTGNGIRYF. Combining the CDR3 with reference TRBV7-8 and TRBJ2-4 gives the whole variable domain GAGVSQSPRYKVAKRGQDVALRCDPISGHVSLFWYQQALGQGPEFLTYFQNEAQLDKSGLPSDRFFAERPEGSVSTLKIQRTQQEDSAVYLCASSPTGNGIRYFGAGTRLSVL.

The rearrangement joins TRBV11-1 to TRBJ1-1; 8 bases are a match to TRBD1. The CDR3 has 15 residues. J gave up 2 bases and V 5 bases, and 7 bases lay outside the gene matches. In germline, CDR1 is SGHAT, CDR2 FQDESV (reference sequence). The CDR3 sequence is CASSPQGQVNTEAFF. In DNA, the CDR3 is TGTGCCAGCAGCCCCCAGGGACAGGTTAACACTGAAGCTTTCTTT.

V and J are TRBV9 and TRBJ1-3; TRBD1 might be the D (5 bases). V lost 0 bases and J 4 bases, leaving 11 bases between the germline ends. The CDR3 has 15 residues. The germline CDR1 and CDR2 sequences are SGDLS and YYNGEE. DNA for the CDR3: TGTGCCAGCAGCGTAGGGGGGGGTCCCGGAAACACCATATATTTT. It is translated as CASSVGGGPGNTIYF.

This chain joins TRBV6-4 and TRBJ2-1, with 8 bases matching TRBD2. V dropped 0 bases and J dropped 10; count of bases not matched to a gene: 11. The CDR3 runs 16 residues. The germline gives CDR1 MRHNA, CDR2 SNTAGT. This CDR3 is CASSDSPTSGLREQFF. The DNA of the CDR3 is TGTGCCAGCAGTGACTCTCCTACTAGCGGTTTGAGGGAGCAGTTCTTC.

CDR3 bases: TGTGCCAGCAGTACCCGACTGTATGGCTACACCTTC. Translating gives CASSTRLYGYTF. The rearrangement links TRBV28 to TRBJ1-2; D not certain. Looked up from germline, CDR1 is MDHEN and CDR2 is SYDVKM. V was clipped by 5 bases and J by 5 bases, with 9 bases between them. The CDR3 length is 12 residues.

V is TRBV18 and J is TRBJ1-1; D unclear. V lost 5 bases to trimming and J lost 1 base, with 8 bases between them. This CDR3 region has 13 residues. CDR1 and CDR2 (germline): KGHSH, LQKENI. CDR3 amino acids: CASSTIENTEAFF. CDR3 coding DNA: TGTGCCAGCTCAACGATAGAGAACACTGAAGCTTTCTTT.

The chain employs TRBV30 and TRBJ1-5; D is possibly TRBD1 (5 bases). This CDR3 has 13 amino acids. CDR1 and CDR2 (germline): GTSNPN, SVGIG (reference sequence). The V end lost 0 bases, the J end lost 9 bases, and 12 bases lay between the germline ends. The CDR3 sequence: CAWSVTEAGPQHF. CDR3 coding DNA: TGTGCCTGGAGTGTGACAGAGGCCGGGCCCCAGCATTTT.

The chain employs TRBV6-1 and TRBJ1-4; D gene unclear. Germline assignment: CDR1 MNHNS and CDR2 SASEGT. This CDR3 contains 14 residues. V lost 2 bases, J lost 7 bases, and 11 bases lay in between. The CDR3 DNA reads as TGTGCCAGCAGTGAACGGGGAGTGGGTGAAAAACTGTTTTTT. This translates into CASSERGVGEKLFF.

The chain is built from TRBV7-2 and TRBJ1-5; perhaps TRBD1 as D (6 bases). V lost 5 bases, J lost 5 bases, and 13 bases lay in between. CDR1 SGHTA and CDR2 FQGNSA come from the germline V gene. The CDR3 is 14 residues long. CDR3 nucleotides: TGTGCCAGCAGCCCTCGGCAGGGGTATCAGCCCCAGCATTTT. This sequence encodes CASSPRQGYQPQHF. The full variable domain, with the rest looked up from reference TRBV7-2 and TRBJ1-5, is GAGVSQSPSNKVTEKGKDVELRCDPISGHTALYWYRQSLGQGLEFLIYFQGNSAPDKSGLPSDRFSAERTGGSVSTLTIQRTQQEDSAVYLCASSPRQGYQPQHFGDGTRLSIL.